This TCR beta chain appears in the sequencing data of a study of monozygotic twins with inflammatory bowel disease. The germline CDR1 and CDR2 sequences are SNHLY and FYNNEI. This CDR3 has 12 amino acids. TCRdb reprocessed the 5' RACE reads, with one entry per CDR3 protein and no DNA. In total, the table holds over 350,000 distinct CDR3 sequences. Sequenced material: blood. The TCR comes from a human donor with ulcerative colitis or Crohn's disease, or a healthy co-twin of an affected twin (not recorded which). The J gene is TRBJ2-7, the V gene TRBV2; the TCRdb D gene call, TRBD2, has no DNA to confirm it. CDR3 residues: CASSPPPGEQYF.